This TCR beta chain originates from a study of preoperative IRX-2 immunotherapy in early breast cancer. Stated treatment: preoperative locoregional IRX-2 cytokine immunotherapy. Patients received preoperative, locoregional IRX-2 cytokine immunotherapy in a phase Ib study. Libraries were prepared by immunoSEQ multiplex PCR; TCRdb keeps only in-frame clonotypes and omits some of them. The sample lists fewer than 70,000 clones; less than 95% were seen once. Between the trimmed V and J ends, which lost 6 bases and 3 bases, there was a span of 11 bases. This CDR3 spans 13 amino acids. Germline V CDR1 and CDR2: ENHRY, SYGVKD.

The rearrangement joins TRBV10-3 to TRBJ2-5; TRBD2 is a possible D gene (5 bases). Specimen collection occurred from a patient treated with IRX-2 immunotherapy. The TCR sequence derives from a human donor with breast cancer. CDR3 sequence reads: CAISAGVKETQYF. DNA for the CDR3: TGTGCCATCAGCGCCGGGGTCAAAGAGACCCAGTACTTC.